These 11 T cell receptor beta chains share one sample of origin, sequenced in a study of T-cell reconstitution after alpha-beta-depleted transplantation in children listed by TCRdb under 2016. The method was PCR. Instrument on record: Illumina HiSeq 2500. TCR libraries were prepared with molecular barcoding, using unique molecular identifiers to normalize TCRbeta repertoire quantification. The public reads were reprocessed in TCRdb via fastp at Q25 and MiXCR, keeping in-frame beta chains. Every CDR3 protein is listed once, alongside the most common genes and DNA of its rows. Counted in this sample were some 150,000 distinct CDR3 sequences; 8.8% of them appeared once. About a sixth of the sample is held by the ten biggest clonotypes. Reading the label with the study, this specimen's treatment or condition is: allogeneic hematopoietic cell transplantation with graft depleted of TCRalphabeta T cells and CD19 B cells.

The material sequenced was PBMCs, mostly from graft donor cells, taken 180 days after TCRalphabeta/CD19-depleted stem cell transplant. All receptors derive from a female patient aged 2-15 years who had a stem cell transplant for congenital amegakaryocytic thrombocytopenia, so the T cells may come from the graft donor.

This clonotype has just a few counts. The chain links TRBV18 to TRBJ2-3; D might be TRBD1 or TRBD2, each matching 5 bases. V lost 6 bases and J lost 0, with 16 bases in between. Germline CDR1 is KGHSH and CDR2 is LQKENI. CDR3 length: 16 residues. CDR3 sequence reads: CASSLLGTGSTDTQYF. The DNA of the CDR3 is TGTGCCAGCTCGCTGCTTGGGACCGGTAGCACAGATACGCAGTATTTT.

The chain links TRBV29-1 to TRBJ2-7, with D maybe TRBD1 (6 bases). Germline values: CDR1 SQVTM, CDR2 ANQGSEA. This CDR3 spans 18 amino acids. V lost 1 base, J lost 3 bases, and 25 bases lay in between. The CDR3 coding sequence is TGCAGCGTTGAAGGGAAGGGGGTGAGGGCGGGTGGCGTCTACGAGCAGTACTTC. This sequence encodes CSVEGKGVRAGGVYEQYF.

The chain recombines TRBV24-1 with TRBJ2-1, with D perhaps matching TRBD2 (5 bases). The CDR3 consists of 12 residues. The V gene lost 4 bases and the J gene lost 14 bases, with 14 bases spanning the gap. CDR1 and CDR2 (germline): KGHDR, SFDVKD. The CDR3 nucleotides are TGTGCCACCAGTGAGAGGTTAGTGCGGGAGTTCTTC. This translates into CATSERLVREFF.

This clonotype has a handful of counts. V is TRBV10-3 and J is TRBJ2-7, with unresolved D. V dropped 10 bases and J dropped 4 bases, with 14 bases sitting between them. Germline loops: CDR1 ENHRY, CDR2 SYGVKD. There are 12 residues in the CDR3. The CDR3 protein is CANSLSGYEQYF. The CDR3 bases are TGTGCCAACTCCCTTTCAGGATACGAGCAGTACTTC.

This clonotype was observed a few times. The chain has TRBV12-3 or TRBV12-4 and TRBJ2-5; either TRBD1 or TRBD2 may fit D (5 bases each). This CDR3 region has 14 residues. V was cut by 5 bases and J by 3 bases, with 13 bases left in between. The CDR3, as DNA: TGTGCCAGCAGTCCGGGACGCCACGAAGAGACCCAGTACTTC. It codes for CASSPGRHEETQYF.

This clonotype was detected only a few times. The chain has TRBV28 and TRBJ1-4, with D perhaps TRBD1 (5 bases). The CDR3 contains 16 residues. From germline, CDR1 is MDHEN and CDR2 SYDVKM. Between the trimmed V and J ends, which lost 2 bases and 0 bases, there was a span of 10 bases. The CDR3 protein is CASSLGGVATNEKLFF. CDR3 coding DNA: TGTGCCAGCAGTTTAGGAGGGGTGGCAACTAATGAAAAACTGTTTTTT.

The gene calls are TRBV24-1 and TRBJ2-2, with 8 bases fitting TRBD1. The V gene's germline CDR1 is KGHDR and CDR2 SFDVKD. The CDR3 sequence is 12 residues long. V was pared by 12 bases and J by 5 bases, with 4 bases of the junction left unmatched. The CDR3 sequence is CAAQGATGELFF. The CDR3, as DNA: TGTGCCGCCCAGGGGGCAACCGGGGAGCTGTTTTTT.

There are many counts of this clonotype. The gene calls are TRBV28 and TRBJ2-7; a possible D gene is TRBD2 (5 bases). Trimming left V 3 bases short and J 1 base short, with 7 bases between. CDR3 length: 13 residues. In germline, CDR1 is MDHEN, CDR2 SYDVKM. In DNA form, the CDR3 reads TGTGCCAGCAGTTTCTCGGGGTCCTACGAGCAGTACTTC. Its protein is CASSFSGSYEQYF.

The J gene is TRBJ2-7, the V gene TRBV20-1; either TRBD1 or TRBD2 may fit D (6 bases each). Trimming removed 6 bases from V and 0 bases from J, with 18 bases in between. CDR3 length: 15 residues. Germline V lookup: CDR1 DFQATT, CDR2 SNEGSKA (reference sequence). The CDR3 sequence is CSATPGDSNSYEQYF. CDR3 DNA sequence: TGCAGTGCGACCCCAGGGGACTCTAACTCCTACGAGCAGTACTTC.

This clonotype has only one observation. Possible read error: a much larger clone is one base away. The chain employs TRBV20-1 and TRBJ2-1; TRBD1 might be the D (6 bases). This CDR3 region has 13 residues. Germline CDR1 reads DFQATT; CDR2 reads SNEGSKA (reference sequence). Between the trimmed V and J ends, which lost 4 bases and 3 bases, there was a span of 10 bases. CDR3: CSATRDIYNEQFF. The CDR3 DNA sequence: TGCAGTGCTACGAGGGACATCTACAATGAGCAGTTCTTC.

This clonotype turned up a few times. In nucleotides, the CDR3 is TGTGCCAGCAGCCCCATTGTAGGGGGGGGCTACGAGCAGTACTTC. Protein: CASSPIVGGGYEQYF. The chain is built from TRBV7-8 and TRBJ2-7; the D gene is possibly TRBD2 (7 bases). Germline loops: CDR1 SGHVS, CDR2 FQNEAQ. V dropped 5 bases and J dropped 3 bases, with 17 bases sitting between them. This CDR3 region has 15 residues. Full variable domain (missing parts from reference TRBV7-8 and TRBJ2-7): GAGVSQSPRYKVAKRGQDVALRCDPISGHVSLFWYQQALGQGPEFLTYFQNEAQLDKSGLPSDRFFAERPEGSVSTLKIQRTQQEDSAVYLCASSPIVGGGYEQYFGPGTRLTVT.